The 8 T cell receptor beta chains below were found in one sample sequenced in a study of cytomegalovirus exposure and HLA in healthy donors. This PCR relied on a set of 60 Vbeta primers and 13 Jbeta primers. Clones were read by immunoSEQ multiplex PCR, and TCRdb kept only the in-frame ones, dropping some. This table holds 150,000 to 170,000 clones, approximately 81% found once. Specimen: PBMCs. The source of these receptors is a man aged 18 to 35 in good health and CMV-seronegative.

The genes are TRBV13 and TRBJ2-3; a weak D match, TRBD1 (6 bases). Germline V gives CDR1 PRHDT, CDR2 FYEKMQ (reference sequence). The CDR3 is 17 residues long. Trimming took 4 bases from V and 2 from J, leaving 19 bases between them. The CDR3 spells CASSYPLGAGDTDTQYF. The CDR3 region has the DNA TGTGCCAGCAGCTACCCCCTGGGGGCCGGGGACACAGATACGCAGTATTTT.

This clone came up a few times. The chain combines TRBV7-6 with TRBJ2-1; 7 positions agree with TRBD2. V trimming: 0 bases; J trimming: 2 bases; junction bases outside the gene matches: 1. Germline V gene data show CDR1 as SGHVS and CDR2 as FNYEAQ. The CDR3 totals 15 residues. CDR3 in amino acids: CASSLAGGPYNEQFF. The CDR3, as DNA: TGTGCCAGCAGCTTAGCGGGAGGGCCCTACAATGAGCAGTTCTTC.

The chain uses TRBV7-9 and TRBJ1-5; TRBD1 matches at 7 bases. Germline V gives CDR1 SEHNR, CDR2 FQNEAQ (reference sequence). This CDR3 is built from 14 residues. J gave up 5 bases and V 5 bases, and 6 bases lay outside the gene matches. CDR3 nucleotide sequence: TGTGCCAGCAGCGACCGGACAGGACATCAGCCCCAGCATTTT. Protein sequence: CASSDRTGHQPQHF.

This clone was counted once. The rearrangement joins TRBV11-3 to TRBJ2-1, with 11 bases aligning to TRBD2. This CDR3 is 16 amino acids long. The germline V gene has CDR1 SGHNT and CDR2 YENEEA. V gave up 1 base and J gave up 3 bases; unmatched junction bases: 2. The CDR3 loop reads CASSLGLAGGYNEQFF. The CDR3 nucleotides read TGTGCCAGCAGCTTAGGGCTAGCGGGGGGCTACAATGAGCAGTTCTTC. Filled out from reference TRBV11-3 and TRBJ2-1, the complete variable domain reads EAGVVQSPRYKIIEKKQPVAFWCNPISGHNTLYWYLQNLGQGPELLIRYENEEAVDDSQLPKDRFSAERLKGVDSTLKIQPAELGDSAVYLCASSLGLAGGYNEQFFGPGTRLTVL.

The CDR3 protein is CASSLGVGDRGIQYF. The CDR3 DNA is TGTGCCAGCAGCTTAGGGGTAGGGGACAGGGGCATTCAGTACTTC. The chain uses TRBV7-2 and TRBJ2-4; 10 nucleotides line up with TRBD1. CDR1 and CDR2 from the germline V gene are SGHTA and FQGNSA. Unmatched junction bases numbered 6, after V lost 1 base and J lost 9 bases. This CDR3 spans 15 amino acids.

This chain connects TRBV11-2 to TRBJ2-5, with a weak D call TRBD2 (6 bases). The J call could be wrong; TRBJ2-7 is a better fit for the DNA end. CDR3 length: 16 amino acids. CDR1 and CDR2 from the germline V gene are SGHAT and FQNNGV. CDR3 in amino acids: CASSSDRGRSPYEQYF. CDR3 bases: TGTGCCAGCAGCTCAGACCGGGGGAGATCTCCCTACGAGCAGTACTTC.

V usage is TRBV6-5 and J usage is TRBJ2-5, with a weak D call TRBD2 (7 bases). Judging by the DNA end, TRBJ2-7 fits better; the J call may be wrong. Per the germline V gene, CDR1 is MNHEY and CDR2 is SVGAGI. There are 15 residues in the CDR3. In nucleotides, the CDR3 is TGTGCCAGCAGTTACGAGGCGGGGGCCTCCTACGAGCAGTACTTC. Translating it yields CASSYEAGASYEQYF.

This clone was seen only a few times. The chain uses TRBV6-5 and TRBJ2-1; TRBD2 matches at 7 bases. The CDR3 runs to 15 residues. The germline V gene has CDR1 MNHEY and CDR2 SVGAGI. V gave up 6 bases and J gave up 8 bases; unmatched junction bases: 13. DNA of the CDR3: TGTGCCAGCAGCTTCTCGAGGAGCGGGAAAGATGAGCAGTTCTTC. Amino acids: CASSFSRSGKDEQFF.